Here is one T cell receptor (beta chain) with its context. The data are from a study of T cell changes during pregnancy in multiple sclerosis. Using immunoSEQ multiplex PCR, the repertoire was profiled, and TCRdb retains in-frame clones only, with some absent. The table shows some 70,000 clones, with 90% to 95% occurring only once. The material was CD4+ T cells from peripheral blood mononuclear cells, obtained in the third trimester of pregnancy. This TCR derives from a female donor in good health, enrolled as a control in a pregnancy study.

The CDR3 is CAWRGWSPDQETQYF. The CDR3 DNA follows: TGTGCCTGGAGGGGCTGGTCACCCGACCAAGAGACCCAGTACTTC. The chain carries TRBV30 and TRBJ2-5; no firm D call. V shed 3 bases and J shed 0 bases, with 14 bases lying between them. The germline V gene has CDR1 GTSNPN and CDR2 SVGIG (reference sequence). This CDR3 comprises 15 residues.